These 15 T cell receptor beta chains share one sample of origin, sequenced in a study of cytomegalovirus exposure and HLA in healthy donors. The PCR made use of 60 Vbeta and 13 Jbeta primers. The table came from immunoSEQ multiplex PCR; TCRdb's copy has only in-frame clones and leaves some out. The data show some 190,000 clones, around 79% seen once. Input material: PBMCs. The receptors derive from a woman aged 50 to 60 in good health and CMV-seronegative.

The chain has TRBV12-5 and TRBJ2-7, with TRBD2 matching over 8 bases. Per germline, CDR1 LGHNT and CDR2 FRNRAP. The CDR3 loop spans 15 amino acids. The V gene end was trimmed by 4 bases and the J gene end by 2 bases; junction bases not matched to a gene: 7. The chain's CDR3 is CASGSRGGLAYEQYF. CDR3 nucleotide sequence: TGTGCTAGTGGTTCTCGGGGGGGACTAGCCTACGAGCAGTACTTC.

In its sample, this clone was seen a few times. V is TRBV7-2 and J is TRBJ2-7; 12 bases map to TRBD2. J lost 2 bases, V lost 4 bases, and 0 bases had no gene match. The CDR3 extends over 14 amino acids. CDR1 is SGHTA and CDR2 is FQGNSA in the germline V gene. The CDR3 loop reads CASSSSGGAYEQYF. As DNA, the CDR3 is TGTGCCAGCAGCTCTAGCGGGGGGGCCTACGAGCAGTACTTC.

V gene TRBV27 combines with J gene TRBJ1-2; D is unresolved. V was trimmed by 7 bases and J by 4 bases, leaving 19 bases between them. In germline, CDR1 is MNHEY, CDR2 SMNVEV (reference sequence). The CDR3 is 15 residues long. The CDR3 DNA reads as TGTGCCAGCAAGAGGGTAGGACTGGGTTCCTATGGCTACACCTTC. Amino acids: CASKRVGLGSYGYTF.

This clone was seen once. This chain links TRBV6-1 with TRBJ1-2; D remains unclear. This CDR3 comprises 16 residues. Between the trimmed V and J ends, which lost 2 bases and 5 bases, there was a span of 18 bases. Germline loops: CDR1 MNHNS, CDR2 SASEGT. The DNA for the CDR3 is TGTGCCAGCAGTGAATCCGCGGGCAGCCTAAATTATGGCTACACCTTC. Its translation is CASSESAGSLNYGYTF.

The chain employs TRBV2 and TRBJ1-5; 9 bases fit TRBD1. V shed 5 bases and J 9 bases; nucleotides not matched to a gene: 23. The CDR3 covers 19 residues. The V gene's germline CDR1 is SNHLY and CDR2 FYNNEI. CDR3 in amino acids: CASSIITFTGGGVPGPQHF. Written as DNA, the CDR3 is TGTGCCAGCAGTATCATTACCTTCACAGGGGGCGGGGTACCGGGGCCCCAGCATTTT.

The rearrangement uses TRBV11-2 and TRBJ1-5, with D possibly being TRBD1 (5 bases). The CDR3 totals 15 residues. Trimming stripped 5 bases from V and 2 bases from J, with 13 bases between. The germline CDR1 and CDR2 sequences are SGHAT and FQNNGV. CDR3 bases: TGTGCCAGCAGCCCCTCCGCGGGGGGCAATCAGCCCCAGCATTTT. This sequence encodes CASSPSAGGNQPQHF.

This clone was counted once. The chain combines TRBV25-1 with TRBJ1-6; a possible D gene is TRBD1 (6 bases). Germline V gene sequence: CDR1 MGHDK, CDR2 SYGVNS. This CDR3 is 14 amino acids long. Trimming pared 6 bases from V and 7 bases from J, leaving 13 bases between. The CDR3 loop is CASSRPGDNSPLHF. In DNA form, the CDR3 reads TGTGCCAGCAGCAGACCAGGGGACAATTCACCCCTCCACTTT.

This rearrangement joins TRBV7-2 to TRBJ1-5, with no clear D. Trimming pared 5 bases from V and 0 bases from J, leaving 20 bases between. The CDR3 covers 18 residues. The germline gives CDR1 SGHTA, CDR2 FQGNSA. The CDR3 sequence: CASSPPEPGSYSNQPQHF. The CDR3 DNA sequence: TGTGCCAGCAGCCCCCCGGAACCCGGGAGCTATAGCAATCAGCCCCAGCATTTT. The full variable domain, its missing parts supplied by reference TRBV7-2 and TRBJ1-5, is GAGVSQSPSNKVTEKGKDVELRCDPISGHTALYWYRQSLGQGLEFLIYFQGNSAPDKSGLPSDRFSAERTGGSVSTLTIQRTQQEDSAVYLCASSPPEPGSYSNQPQHFGDGTRLSIL.

V gene TRBV19 combines with J gene TRBJ1-2; possibly TRBD1 for D (6 bases). Trimming pared 0 bases from V and 3 bases from J, leaving 20 bases between. Germline-derived CDR1 and CDR2 are LNHDA and SQIVND (reference sequence). This CDR3 contains 18 residues. CDR3 nucleotides: TGTGCCAGTAGTATAGACGCAAGACCCGCCGGGACATACTATGGCTACACCTTC. Translating gives CASSIDARPAGTYYGYTF.

This clone was recorded only once. The V gene is TRBV7-3, the J gene TRBJ1-5, with D possibly TRBD1 on 5 matching bases. This CDR3 comprises 13 residues. Germline V gene lookup returns CDR1 SGHTA and CDR2 FQGTGA. The germline V and J ends were trimmed by 5 bases and 6 bases, with 11 bases remaining between them. CDR3 in amino acids: CASSTGGGQPQHF. CDR3 DNA: TGTGCCAGCAGCACGGGGGGGGGTCAGCCCCAGCATTTT.

This clone was counted between two and nine times. V and J are TRBV7-9 and TRBJ1-6; no clear D. Trimming took off 5 bases at V and 6 bases at J, with 11 bases between the two ends. CDR1 SEHNR and CDR2 FQNEAQ come from the germline V gene (reference sequence). This CDR3 comprises 14 residues. The CDR3 sequence: CASSLEGGNSPLHF. CDR3 coding DNA: TGTGCCAGCAGCCTCGAGGGTGGTAATTCACCCCTCCACTTT.

The rearrangement links TRBV9 to TRBJ2-7, with 8 nucleotides matching TRBD1. CDR1 and CDR2 (germline): SGDLS, YYNGEE. V was clipped by 0 bases and J by 0 bases; unmatched bases: 5. The length of the CDR3 is 16 residues. The CDR3 loop reads CASSVGTGSSSYEQYF. In nucleotides, the CDR3 is TGTGCCAGCAGCGTAGGGACAGGGTCCAGCTCCTACGAGCAGTACTTC.

Regarding this clone: One junction end does not reproduce the germline sequence, and a read error may be involved. The chain is built from TRBV7-9 and TRBJ1-1; no definite D call. Germline V lookup: CDR1 SEHNR, CDR2 FQNEAQ (reference sequence). CDR3 length equals 14 residues. The CDR3 loop is CSSSFTPEKTEAFF. For the CDR3, the DNA is TGTTCCAGCAGCTTTACCCCGGAGAAGACTGAAGCTTTCTTT.

This chain links TRBV27 with TRBJ1-1, with 8 bases that match TRBD1. CDR3 length: 13 residues. V lost 7 bases and J lost 7; bases outside the gene matches: 8. Germline V lookup: CDR1 MNHEY, CDR2 SMNVEV (reference sequence). CDR3: CASKGQGAIEAFF. The CDR3 nucleotides read TGTGCCAGCAAGGGTCAGGGGGCTATTGAAGCTTTCTTT.

The chain has TRBV28 and TRBJ1-2; D not resolved. The CDR3 is 14 amino acids. V dropped 1 base and J dropped 4 bases, with 10 bases sitting between them. Germline-derived CDR1 and CDR2 are MDHEN and SYDVKM. CDR3 coding DNA: TGTGCCAGCAGTTTATATGGGGAGTCCTATGGCTACACCTTC. It yields the protein CASSLYGESYGYTF.